This T cell receptor beta chain originates from a study of cytomegalovirus exposure and HLA in healthy donors. The PCR made use of 60 Vbeta and 13 Jbeta primers. Sequenced by immunoSEQ multiplex PCR; TCRdb stores in-frame clones only, minus some. The profile shows some 170,000 clones, roughly four fifths of them singletons. Whole-study findings and limits: Available immune exposure information covered CMV serostatus only. Researchers reported in a later analysis that common viral pathogens appeared linked to several top clusters. The authors listed 164 TCR beta chains as cytomegalovirus-associated. TCR beta sequences numbering under 20,000 were associated with HLA alleles at 0.05 false discovery rate in a later analysis.

The CDR3 covers 15 residues. The V gene lost 5 bases and the J gene lost 0 bases, with 13 bases spanning the gap. CDR1 is SGHRS, CDR2 YFSETQ, per germline. As for this clone: The antigen is not known.

Sequencing was done on a sample of PBMCs. This chain links TRBV5-1 with TRBJ2-3, with D maybe TRBD2 (5 bases). The sequence derives from a young woman in good health and CMV-seropositive. CDR3 region: CASSQKRESTDTQYF. The CDR3 nucleotides are TGCGCCAGCAGTCAAAAACGGGAAAGCACAGATACGCAGTATTTT.